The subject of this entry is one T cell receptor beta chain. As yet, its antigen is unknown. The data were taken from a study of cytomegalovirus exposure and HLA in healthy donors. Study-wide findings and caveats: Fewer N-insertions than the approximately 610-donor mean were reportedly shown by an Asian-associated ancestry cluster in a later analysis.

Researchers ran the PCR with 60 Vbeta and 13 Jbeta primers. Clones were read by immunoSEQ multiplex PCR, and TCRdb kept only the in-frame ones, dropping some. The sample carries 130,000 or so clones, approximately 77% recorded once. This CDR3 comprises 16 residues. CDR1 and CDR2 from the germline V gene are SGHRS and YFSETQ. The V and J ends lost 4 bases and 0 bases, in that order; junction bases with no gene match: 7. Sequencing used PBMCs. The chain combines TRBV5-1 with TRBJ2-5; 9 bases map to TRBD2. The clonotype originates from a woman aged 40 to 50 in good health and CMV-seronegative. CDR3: CASSAGTSIDQETQYF. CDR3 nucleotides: TGCGCCAGCAGCGCCGGGACTAGCATTGACCAAGAGACCCAGTACTTC.